The 22 T cell receptor beta chains below come from one sample, sequenced in a study of shared clonotypes between healthy human individuals. Assay: immunoSEQ multiplex PCR; the TCRdb copy retains only in-frame clones and omits some. Here the sample spans approximately 980,000 clones, about 80% being singletons. Material: memory CD4+ T cells sorted from blood. This sample's subset: CD45RA-negative fraction. The receptor source for this set is a man aged 18 to 29 in good health.

V is TRBV7-2 and J is TRBJ2-7; 14 bases map to TRBD2. Per the germline V gene, CDR1 is SGHTA and CDR2 is FQGNSA. The CDR3 loop spans 16 amino acids. The V and J ends lost 4 bases and 6 bases, in that order; junction bases with no gene match: 8. CDR3 sequence reads: CASSSGLAGGLGEQYF. CDR3 DNA: TGTGCCAGCAGCTCTGGACTAGCGGGAGGATTGGGCGAGCAGTACTTC.

The genes are TRBV10-3 and TRBJ2-6, with D possibly being TRBD1 (5 bases). This CDR3 is 15 amino acids long. V was cut by 4 bases and J by 2 bases, with 9 bases left in between. CDR1 ENHRY and CDR2 SYGVKD come from the germline V gene. CDR3 sequence reads: CAISGSGTGANVLTF. CDR3 nucleotide sequence: TGTGCCATCAGTGGCTCAGGGACTGGGGCCAACGTCCTGACTTTC.

The chain joins TRBV6-1 to TRBJ1-1, with unresolved D. Germline V CDR1 and CDR2: MNHNS, SASEGT. The CDR3 is 14 residues long. Trimming cost V 2 bases and J 1 base, with 8 bases left between them. This chain's CDR3 is CASSEQAANTEAFF. DNA for the CDR3: TGTGCCAGCAGTGAACAAGCGGCGAACACTGAAGCTTTCTTT.

J is TRBJ1-5 and V is TRBV7-9, with D unresolved. The germline V gene has CDR1 SEHNR and CDR2 FQNEAQ (reference sequence). Trimming removed 3 bases at V and 2 bases at J, with 20 bases between. The CDR3 runs to 18 residues. This CDR3 reads CASSFLDGGNGGNQPQHF. The CDR3 DNA reads TGTGCCAGCAGCTTTTTGGACGGAGGGAACGGTGGCAATCAGCCCCAGCATTTT.

This clone has only one observation. The gene calls are TRBV30 and TRBJ2-3, with TRBD2 identical over 10 bases. This CDR3 is 15 amino acids long. Germline V gives CDR1 GTSNPN, CDR2 SVGIG (reference sequence). With V trimmed by 5 bases and J by 6 bases, 11 bases remained unmatched. CDR3 nucleotide sequence: TGTGCCTGGGCTGGGAGCGGGAGGGCCGGTGATACGCAGTATTTT. The encoded protein is CAWAGSGRAGDTQYF.

Of note for this clone: The sample carries other DNA sequences with the same CDR3. The chain links TRBV7-2 to TRBJ1-1; D gene uncertain. V lost 4 bases and J lost 0, with 6 bases in between. From germline, CDR1 is SGHTA and CDR2 FQGNSA. The CDR3 loop spans 13 amino acids. CDR3 amino acids: CASSSQMNTEAFF. Here the CDR3 DNA reads TGTGCCAGCAGCTCCCAGATGAACACTGAAGCTTTCTTT.

The V call is TRBV11-2, the J call TRBJ2-1, with 7 bases identical to TRBD1. The CDR3 length is 15 residues. CDR1 is SGHAT and CDR2 is FQNNGV in the germline V gene. V trimming: 6 bases; J trimming: 3 bases; junction bases outside the gene matches: 8. CDR3: CASSIGQDSYNEQFF. CDR3 nucleotides: TGTGCCAGCAGTATAGGACAGGACAGCTACAATGAGCAGTTCTTC. The full variable domain, with the rest looked up from reference TRBV11-2 and TRBJ2-1, is EAGVAQSPRYKIIEKRQSVAFWCNPISGHATLYWYQQILGQGPKLLIQFQNNGVVDDSQLPKDRFSAERLKGVDSTLKIQPAKLEDSAVYLCASSIGQDSYNEQFFGPGTRLTVL.

The J gene is TRBJ2-7, the V gene TRBV18; D remains unclear. The germline gives CDR1 KGHSH, CDR2 LQKENI. CDR3 length equals 12 residues. V shed 6 bases and J shed 7 bases, with 13 bases lying between them. The CDR3 sequence: CASSPGHSEQYF. The CDR3 DNA is TGTGCCAGCTCGCCGGGCCACTCGGAGCAGTACTTC.

The chain recombines TRBV30 with TRBJ2-7; D uncertain. Trimming removed 4 bases at V and 2 bases at J, with 12 bases between. The CDR3 loop spans 13 amino acids. Germline CDR1 GTSNPN, CDR2 SVGIG (reference sequence). The CDR3 region has the DNA TGTGCCTGGAAGTCCGTCGGGCCCTACGAGCAGTACTTC. Translated: CAWKSVGPYEQYF.

The gene calls are TRBV11-2 and TRBJ2-7; TRBD2 aligns across 13 bases. The CDR3 sequence is 16 residues long. Germline CDR1 is SGHAT and CDR2 is FQNNGV. With V trimmed by 3 bases and J by 5 bases, 7 bases remained unmatched. This chain's CDR3 is CASSFWTSGSMDEQYF. The CDR3 DNA is TGTGCCAGCAGCTTTTGGACTAGCGGGAGTATGGACGAGCAGTACTTC. The entire variable domain, with the rest obtained from reference TRBV11-2 and TRBJ2-7, is as follows: EAGVAQSPRYKIIEKRQSVAFWCNPISGHATLYWYQQILGQGPKLLIQFQNNGVVDDSQLPKDRFSAERLKGVDSTLKIQPAKLEDSAVYLCASSFWTSGSMDEQYFGPGTRLTVT.

The chain joins TRBV5-1 to TRBJ2-5; 13 bases fit TRBD2. The DNA end favors TRBJ2-7, so the J call may be wrong. The CDR3 runs to 15 residues. Germline V lookup: CDR1 SGHRS, CDR2 YFSETQ. The CDR3 coding sequence is TGCGCCAGCAGCGGAACTAGCGGGAGGGCTCTCGAGCAGTACTTC. Protein sequence: CASSGTSGRALEQYF.

The gene calls are TRBV4-1 and TRBJ1-6; no definite D call. The V and J ends lost 1 base and 8 bases respectively, with 9 bases between them. The CDR3 runs 14 residues. In germline, CDR1 is MGHRA, CDR2 YSYEKL. The CDR3 region has the DNA TGCGCCAGCAGCCAAGGGAATACACATTCACCCCTCCACTTT. It is translated as CASSQGNTHSPLHF.

A note on this clone: This same CDR3 is encoded by further DNA sequences in the sample. The chain carries TRBV2 and TRBJ2-7; tentatively, D is TRBD1 or TRBD2 (5 bases each). V shed 6 bases and J shed 0 bases, with 12 bases lying between them. This CDR3 region has 14 residues. CDR1 is SNHLY and CDR2 is FYNNEI in the germline V gene. Here the CDR3 DNA reads TGTGCCAGCAGGGACCGGGGCTCCTCCTACGAGCAGTACTTC. Its protein product is CASRDRGSSYEQYF.

This chain links TRBV2 with TRBJ2-1; D unclear. Germline V gives CDR1 SNHLY, CDR2 FYNNEI. V was pared by 5 bases and J by 7 bases, with 12 bases between. The CDR3 is 13 amino acids. The CDR3, as DNA: TGTGCCAGCAGTCGAAATGGTGGGAATGAGCAGTTCTTC. Residues: CASSRNGGNEQFF.

Points on this clone: Within the sample, other DNA sequences also encode this same CDR3. CDR3: CASSLGVSSYEQYF. The CDR3 region has the DNA TGTGCCAGCAGCTTAGGGGTCAGCTCCTACGAGCAGTACTTC. The V and J genes are TRBV7-2 and TRBJ2-7; D not certain. This CDR3 region has 14 residues. With 1 base removed from V and 0 bases from J, the gap between germline ends came to 7 bases. Per germline, CDR1 SGHTA and CDR2 FQGNSA.

The chain has TRBV11-2 and TRBJ2-3; 7 nucleotides line up with TRBD1. The junction had 9 bases not matched to a gene; V was cut back by 3 bases and J by 3 bases. The CDR3 consists of 16 residues. CDR1 is SGHAT, CDR2 FQNNGV, per germline. Here the CDR3 DNA reads TGTGCCAGCAGCTTTCCTCGACAGGGTAGGACAGATACGCAGTATTTT. This gives the protein CASSFPRQGRTDTQYF.

The CDR3 region has the DNA TGTGCCAGTAGATCTGGGCCAGCAACGAACACTGAAGCTTTCTTT. Amino acid sequence: CASRSGPATNTEAFF. This sequence joins TRBV19 and TRBJ1-1; the D is unclear. Germline V gene lookup returns CDR1 LNHDA and CDR2 SQIVND (reference sequence). Trimming removed 6 bases at V and 1 base at J, with 15 bases between. The CDR3 consists of 15 residues.

The CDR3 sequence: CASPTGPKTGNYEQYF. Written as DNA, the CDR3 is TGTGCCAGCCCCACCGGGCCTAAGACAGGAAACTACGAGCAGTACTTC. The chain has TRBV7-8 and TRBJ2-7; a weak D match, TRBD1 (6 bases). Trimming stripped 8 bases from V and 3 bases from J, with 23 bases between. The CDR3 spans 16 residues. The germline CDR1 and CDR2 sequences are SGHVS and FQNEAQ.

The chain employs TRBV28 and TRBJ2-7; a weak D match, TRBD2 (6 bases). The length of the CDR3 is 14 residues. Trimming stripped 2 bases from V and 2 bases from J, with 10 bases between. In germline, CDR1 is MDHEN, CDR2 SYDVKM. CDR3 residues: CASSLMGGTYEQYF. The CDR3 coding sequence is TGTGCCAGCAGTTTAATGGGGGGAACCTACGAGCAGTACTTC.

CDR3: CASSNPDRNTEAFF. DNA of the CDR3: TGTGCCAGCAGTAACCCCGACAGAAACACTGAAGCTTTCTTT. The chain has TRBV6-5 and TRBJ1-1; possibly TRBD1 for D (5 bases). Germline V CDR1 and CDR2: MNHEY, SVGAGI. This CDR3 is 14 amino acids long. Trimming took 5 bases from V and 2 from J, leaving 12 bases between them.

The chain links TRBV28 to TRBJ2-2; D perhaps matches TRBD1 (5 bases). Trimming took off 7 bases at V and 7 bases at J, with 16 bases between the two ends. Germline V CDR1 and CDR2: MDHEN, SYDVKM. CDR3 length: 14 residues. CDR3 bases: TGTGCCAGCACCTTAGGGGCAGGGTTCGGGGAGCTGTTTTTT. Translation gives CASTLGAGFGELFF. The variable domain in full, with the rest retrieved from reference TRBV28 and TRBJ2-2, is DVKVTQSSRYLVKRTGEKVFLECVQDMDHENMFWYRQDPGLGLRLIYFSYDVKMKEKGDIPEGYSVSREKKERFSLILESASTNQTSMYLCASTLGAGFGELFFGEGSRLTVL.

The chain couples TRBV10-2 to TRBJ2-1; no firm D call. The CDR3 runs 15 residues. Per the germline V gene, CDR1 is WSHSY and CDR2 is SAAADI. Trimming removed 6 bases at V and 13 bases at J, with 25 bases between. In DNA, the CDR3 is TGCGCCAGCAGGGAAAACCAAGGGTTTAGGGTTCCTCAGTTCTTC. It codes for CASRENQGFRVPQFF.